Shown below are 25 T cell receptor beta chains from a single sample sequenced in a study of blood T cell repertoires in COVID-19. Only in-frame clones appear in the TCRdb table, and some are missing; sequencing was by immunoSEQ multiplex PCR. The table shows around 150,000 clones, with around 88% occurring only once. The sample consisted of peripheral blood. These receptors were obtained from a human donor in a cohort sampled during active COVID-19.

To note about this clone: Other DNA sequences in this specimen translate into the identical CDR3. The rearrangement uses TRBV9 and TRBJ1-2, with D tentatively TRBD1 (5 bases). Trimming removed 0 bases from V and 3 bases from J, with 6 bases in between. This CDR3 is 13 amino acids long. CDR1 is SGDLS, CDR2 YYNGEE, per germline. The CDR3 loop reads CASSVGGDYGYTF. The CDR3 DNA reads TGTGCCAGCAGCGTAGGGGGGGACTATGGCTACACCTTC.

This rearrangement joins TRBV2 to TRBJ2-7; TRBD2 aligns across 12 bases. CDR3 length: 17 residues. Trimming took 7 bases from V and 0 from J; bases not matched to a gene: 10. Looked up from germline, CDR1 is SNHLY and CDR2 is FYNNEI. The CDR3 DNA reads as TGTGCCAGCAAAGTTCGACTAGCGGGAGTCTCCTCCTACGAGCAGTACTTC. Translation: CASKVRLAGVSSYEQYF.

The rearrangement uses TRBV5-1 and TRBJ1-1; 10 positions agree with TRBD1. Unmatched junction bases numbered 8, after V lost 4 bases and J lost 2 bases. The CDR3 has 16 amino acids. Germline loops: CDR1 SGHRS, CDR2 YFSETQ. Here the CDR3 DNA reads TGCGCCAGCAGCGTGGGGACAGGGGTTTTTAACACTGAAGCTTTCTTT. This sequence encodes CASSVGTGVFNTEAFF.

The CDR3 DNA reads as TGTGCCAGCAGCTTAACGGCAGGGAACACTGAAGCTTTCTTT. It codes for CASSLTAGNTEAFF. V usage is TRBV7-3 and J usage is TRBJ1-1; D remains unclear. V lost 0 bases to trimming and J lost 1 base, with 6 bases between them. CDR3 size: 14 residues. Germline CDR1 reads SGHTA; CDR2 reads FQGTGA.

The J gene is TRBJ1-5, the V gene TRBV30; D perhaps matches TRBD1 (5 bases). The CDR3 sequence is 14 residues long. Germline V gene sequence: CDR1 GTSNPN, CDR2 SVGIG (reference sequence). V was shortened by 6 bases and J by 2 bases, with 14 bases between the two germline ends. The CDR3 DNA sequence: TGTGCCTGCAGTAGGGGTCCGGGCAATCAGCCCCAGCATTTT. This codes for CACSRGPGNQPQHF.

The chain uses TRBV5-1 and TRBJ2-5; TRBD2 matches 11 bases. After removal of 0 bases from V and 2 bases from J, the junction contained 9 bases not matched to a gene. The CDR3 is 18 residues long. Germline-derived CDR1 and CDR2 are SGHRS and YFSETQ. DNA of the CDR3: TGCGCCAGCAGCTTGGACGCGCTAGCGGGAGGAGGGCAAGAGACCCAGTACTTC. Translation gives CASSLDALAGGGQETQYF.

CDR3: CATSRDWGQGLQPQHF. The CDR3 DNA is TGTGCCACCAGCAGAGATTGGGGACAGGGACTCCAGCCCCAGCATTTT. The rearrangement links TRBV15 to TRBJ1-5, with 9 bases fitting TRBD1. Trimming removed 0 bases from V and 7 bases from J; junction bases left unmatched: 7. CDR3 size: 16 residues. Germline lookup yields CDR1 LNHNV and CDR2 YYDKDF (reference sequence).

This chain links TRBV2 with TRBJ1-1, with TRBD1 matching 9 bases. Germline V gene sequence: CDR1 SNHLY, CDR2 FYNNEI. Trimming took 8 bases from V and 3 from J; bases not matched to a gene: 7. The CDR3 is 14 amino acids. CDR3 sequence reads: CASGLQGADTEAFF. The CDR3 DNA follows: TGTGCCAGCGGACTACAGGGGGCGGACACTGAAGCTTTCTTT.

The genes are TRBV7-7 and TRBJ2-2; 8 bases map to TRBD2. V lost 4 bases, J lost 1 base, and 11 bases stayed unmatched. The CDR3 extends over 18 amino acids. CDR1 and CDR2 from the germline V gene are SSHAT and FNYEAQ (reference sequence). CDR3 DNA: TGTGCCAGCAGCTCTAGCCCATTAGCGGGGAAGAACACCGGGGAGCTGTTTTTT. Protein sequence: CASSSSPLAGKNTGELFF.

V is TRBV7-2 and J is TRBJ2-3; 9 bases line up with TRBD2. CDR1 is SGHTA and CDR2 is FQGNSA in the germline V gene. V shed 1 base, J shed 3 bases, and the junction held 8 bases outside the gene matches. This CDR3 has 17 residues. Here the CDR3 DNA reads TGTGCCAGCAGCTTAGTAGGTAGCGGGGGTAGGACAGATACGCAGTATTTT. It translates to CASSLVGSGGRTDTQYF. Filled out from reference TRBV7-2 and TRBJ2-3, the complete variable domain reads GAGVSQSPSNKVTEKGKDVELRCDPISGHTALYWYRQSLGQGLEFLIYFQGNSAPDKSGLPSDRFSAERTGGSVSTLTIQRTQQEDSAVYLCASSLVGSGGRTDTQYFGPGTRLTVL.

V gene TRBV5-1 combines with J gene TRBJ2-3, with 14 nucleotides matching TRBD2. In germline, CDR1 is SGHRS, CDR2 YFSETQ. The V gene end was trimmed by 0 bases and the J gene end by 6 bases; junction bases not matched to a gene: 9. The CDR3 length is 18 residues. The CDR3 bases are TGCGCCAGCAGCTTGGGGGATACCGGGACTAGCGGGAGTGATACGCAGTATTTT. Residues: CASSLGDTGTSGSDTQYF.

CDR3 coding DNA: TGTGCCTGGAGTCTGGTGGGGGGTGCCAATCAGCCCCAGCATTTT. Encoded protein: CAWSLVGGANQPQHF. The genes are TRBV30 and TRBJ1-5; TRBD1 might be the D (5 bases). The ends were cut back, 2 bases at V and 3 bases at J, with 14 bases in the middle. This CDR3 contains 15 residues. Germline lookup yields CDR1 GTSNPN and CDR2 SVGIG (reference sequence).

This chain joins TRBV5-1 and TRBJ2-1, with TRBD1 matching 7 bases. CDR1 is SGHRS and CDR2 is YFSETQ in the germline V gene. CDR3 length equals 15 residues. With V trimmed by 1 base and J by 0 bases, 1 base remained unmatched. The CDR3 bases are TGCGCCAGCAGCTTGCCAGGGGGCTCCTACAATGAGCAGTTCTTC. Translation gives CASSLPGGSYNEQFF.

This clone was seen only a few times. J is TRBJ1-1 and V is TRBV29-1; D uncertain. Trimming removed 4 bases at V and 4 bases at J, with 13 bases between. This CDR3 region has 13 residues. Looked up from germline, CDR1 is SQVTM and CDR2 is ANQGSEA. The CDR3 is CSVGPRMGTEAFF. The DNA of the CDR3 is TGCAGCGTTGGCCCCAGGATGGGCACTGAAGCTTTCTTT. The full variable domain, with the rest looked up from reference TRBV29-1 and TRBJ1-1, is SAVISQKPSRDICQRGTSLTIQCQVDSQVTMMFWYRQQPGQSLTLIATANQGSEATYESGFVIDKFPISRPNLTFSTLTVSNMSPEDSSIYLCSVGPRMGTEAFFGQGTRLTVV.

The chain couples TRBV28 to TRBJ2-7; TRBD2 might be the D (6 bases). The V and J ends lost 3 bases and 3 bases respectively, with 9 bases between them. Per the germline V gene, CDR1 is MDHEN and CDR2 is SYDVKM. This CDR3 has 13 amino acids. The CDR3 loop is CASSFSGDYEQYF. For the CDR3, the DNA is TGTGCCAGCAGTTTCTCGGGGGACTACGAGCAGTACTTC. Complete variable domain (other parts from reference TRBV28 and TRBJ2-7): DVKVTQSSRYLVKRTGEKVFLECVQDMDHENMFWYRQDPGLGLRLIYFSYDVKMKEKGDIPEGYSVSREKKERFSLILESASTNQTSMYLCASSFSGDYEQYFGPGTRLTVT.

The chain combines TRBV18 with TRBJ2-7, with D possibly TRBD2 on 6 matching bases. Germline CDR1 is KGHSH and CDR2 is LQKENI. Trimming removed 3 bases from V and 4 bases from J, with 13 bases in between. The CDR3 loop spans 14 amino acids. Written as DNA, the CDR3 is TGTGCCAGCTCACCGGGGACTGGATTATACGAGCAGTACTTC. It encodes CASSPGTGLYEQYF.

Concerning this clone itself: At the DNA level, this CDR3 is encoded by other sequences in the same sample as well. The chain uses TRBV6-6 and TRBJ2-7; D possibly matches TRBD1 or TRBD2 (5 bases each). This CDR3 is 13 amino acids long. Trimming removed 5 bases from V and 6 bases from J, with 14 bases in between. Germline CDR1 reads MNHNY; CDR2 reads SVGAGI (reference sequence). CDR3 coding DNA: TGTGCCAGCAGTCGGGGCCCCGACAGCGAGCAGTACTTC. It yields the protein CASSRGPDSEQYF.

The chain uses TRBV5-1 and TRBJ1-2; D gene ambiguous. The CDR3 is made up of 12 amino acids. V dropped 4 bases and J dropped 3 bases, with 7 bases sitting between them. In germline, CDR1 is SGHRS, CDR2 YFSETQ. The DNA of the CDR3 is TGCGCCAGCAGCCCCGAGGACTATGGCTACACCTTC. This sequence encodes CASSPEDYGYTF.

CDR3 loop: CASSTTRDTHTGELFF. CDR3 coding DNA: TGTGCCAGCAGTACTACCCGGGACACCCACACCGGGGAGCTGTTTTTT. V and J are TRBV28 and TRBJ2-2; D might be TRBD1 (6 bases). This CDR3 has 16 amino acids. The germline V gene has CDR1 MDHEN and CDR2 SYDVKM. V was clipped by 5 bases and J by 3 bases, with 16 bases between them.

The chain recombines TRBV6-5 with TRBJ1-3; D not resolved. The CDR3 spans 13 residues. CDR1 is MNHEY and CDR2 is SVGAGI in the germline V gene. The V end lost 6 bases, the J end lost 0 bases, and 6 bases lay between the germline ends. The CDR3 spells CASREHSGNTIYF. The CDR3 coding sequence is TGTGCCAGCAGGGAGCACTCTGGAAACACCATATATTTT.

This chain joins TRBV9 and TRBJ2-7, with TRBD1 identical over 7 bases. There are 15 residues in the CDR3. Germline lookup yields CDR1 SGDLS and CDR2 YYNGEE. V shed 0 bases, J shed 4 bases, and the junction held 7 bases outside the gene matches. CDR3 in DNA: TGTGCCAGCAGCGTAGGACAGGGTAGTAATTACGAGCAGTACTTC. Translation: CASSVGQGSNYEQYF.

This chain joins TRBV4-1 and TRBJ2-1, with 7 bases identical to TRBD1. After removal of 3 bases from V and 5 bases from J, the junction contained 4 bases not matched to a gene. Germline V CDR1 and CDR2: MGHRA, YSYEKL. The CDR3 consists of 14 residues. In DNA, the CDR3 is TGCGCCAGCAGCCATCCCGGGACAGACAATGAGCAGTTCTTC. It translates to CASSHPGTDNEQFF.

This clone was recorded a few times. The genes are TRBV6-5 and TRBJ1-6; 9 bases align to TRBD1. The V segment lost 6 bases and the J segment 6 bases; nucleotides outside the gene matches: 6. CDR1 is MNHEY and CDR2 is SVGAGI in the germline V gene. The CDR3 length is 15 residues. The CDR3 DNA sequence: TGTGCCAGCAGCGGCCTGGGACAGGGTAATTCACCCCTCCACTTT. It is translated as CASSGLGQGNSPLHF.

V and J are TRBV9 and TRBJ2-7, with 10 positions matching TRBD1. Per the germline V gene, CDR1 is SGDLS and CDR2 is YYNGEE. V dropped 3 bases and J dropped 1; count of bases not matched to a gene: 1. The CDR3 contains 14 residues. The CDR3 DNA reads as TGTGCCAGCAGCGGGACAGGGGGATCCTACGAGCAGTACTTC. As protein: CASSGTGGSYEQYF.

This clone was seen only a few times. The chain uses TRBV9 and TRBJ1-2, with TRBD1 as a possible D gene (5 bases). Trimming removed 3 bases at V and 8 bases at J, with 20 bases between. The CDR3 has 15 residues. The germline CDR1 and CDR2 sequences are SGDLS and YYNGEE. The CDR3 DNA follows: TGTGCCAGCAGCGCTCCCAGGGAACATGGTAAAGGCTACACCTTC. Amino acids: CASSAPREHGKGYTF.